The present T cell receptor beta chain was sequenced within a study of cytomegalovirus exposure and HLA in healthy donors. Repertoires were generated with immunoSEQ multiplex PCR, while TCRdb's copy carries only in-frame clones and drops some. The sample has fewer than 120,000 clones, around 87% seen once. Separate from the 666-subject first cohort, the approximately 120-subject validation cohort was the one that the donors belonged to. Germline lookup yields CDR1 SNHLY and CDR2 FYNNEI. This CDR3 contains 14 residues. V lost 5 bases and J lost 2, with 12 bases in between. This TCR came from a woman in her thirties in good health and CMV-seropositive. The chain has TRBV2 and TRBJ2-5; D is undetermined. Sequenced input: PBMCs. The DNA of the CDR3 is TGTGCCAGCAGTAGTCGCGGCAGTCAAGAGACCCAGTACTTC. Amino acid sequence: CASSSRGSQETQYF.